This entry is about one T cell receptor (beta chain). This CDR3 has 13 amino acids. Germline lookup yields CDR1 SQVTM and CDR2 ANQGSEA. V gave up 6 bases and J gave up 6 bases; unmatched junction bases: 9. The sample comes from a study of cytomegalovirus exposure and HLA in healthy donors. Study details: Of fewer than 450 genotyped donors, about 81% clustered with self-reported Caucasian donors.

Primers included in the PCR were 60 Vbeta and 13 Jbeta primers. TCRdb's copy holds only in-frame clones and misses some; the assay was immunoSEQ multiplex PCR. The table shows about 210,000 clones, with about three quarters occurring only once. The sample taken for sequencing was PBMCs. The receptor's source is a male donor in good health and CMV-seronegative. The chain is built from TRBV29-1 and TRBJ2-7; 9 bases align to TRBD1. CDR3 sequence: CSVGTGHVGEQYF. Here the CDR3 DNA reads TGCAGCGTGGGGACAGGGCATGTAGGCGAGCAGTACTTC.